This T cell receptor (beta chain) appears in the sequencing data of a study of blood T cell repertoires in COVID-19. Turning to the study itself: Sites across the United States, Italy and Spain contributed samples from acute and convalescent COVID-19. T cells, B-cell-depleted T cells, or PBMCs supplied cDNA or gDNA.

The CDR3 length is 13 residues. Trimming took 7 bases from V and 9 from J, leaving 13 bases between them. Germline V gene lookup returns CDR1 LNHDA and CDR2 SQIVND (reference sequence). Per the original methods: Reference gene primer amplification gave estimated nucleated cell counts. Profiling relied on immunoSEQ multiplex PCR, and the TCRdb table lists in-frame clones only, not all of them. V, J and clone size reflect that table, while D and trimming were determined from the DNA. The profile shows about 260,000 clones, more than 75% of them singletons. This receptor was taken from a man aged 40-55 years who had recovered from COVID-19. J is TRBJ1-6 and V is TRBV19, with D possibly being TRBD1 (5 bases). The sample consisted of peripheral blood. The CDR3 bases are TGTGCCAGTACTGGTTTAGGGGCTTCACCCCTCCACTTT. Amino acids: CASTGLGASPLHF.